The clone carrying this TCR beta chain was recorded at least ten times. Its specificity is unknown. The data belong to a study of T-cell memory formation after mild COVID-19. Study conclusions and caveats: The second-wave clones peaking on day 37 were not confirmed as SARS-CoV-2-specific. While clones contracting from day 15 to 85 were balanced between CD4 and CD8, later expanders leaned CD4+. Researchers found some responding clones in pre-infection memory, a sign that cross-reactive memory joined.

The CDR3 length is 18 residues. V was pared by 3 bases and J by 1 base, with 12 bases of the junction left unmatched. Germline values: CDR1 SGHTA, CDR2 FQGNSA. TCRdb ran MiXCR on the 5' RACE reads and lists one entry per CDR3 protein. The sample records 30,000 to 45,000 distinct CDR3 sequences, around 10% being singletons. This sequence was found in a man between 18 and 35 years old who had mild COVID-19 (a few samples of this study predate the infection). Cell type and time point are not known. Sequenced input: PBMCs or a T cell subset sorted from them (not recorded which). The chain has TRBV7-2 and TRBJ2-3; 8 nucleotides agree with TRBD2. CDR3 coding DNA: TGTGCCAGCAGCTTCGGTCGAGAGCGGGGGCCGGGCACAGATACGCAGTATTTT. This encodes CASSFGRERGPGTDTQYF.